This T cell receptor beta chain was captured by sequencing in a study of shared clonotypes between healthy human individuals. Findings and limits, study-wide: Measured sharing among donors was expected to vary with sequencing depth. The study found lower generation probabilities in non-shared clonotypes than in those shared by all four donors.

Each sample came from a Caucasian adult donor living in Nashville, Tennessee. Per the original data handling: Junction-only immunoSEQ sequences carried no quality scores, so filtering differed. This table comes from immunoSEQ multiplex PCR, and its TCRdb copy is limited to in-frame clones, with some not included. The V and J calls and clone size come from that table; D and trimming were worked out from the DNA. Of around 940,000 clones in the sample, approximately 80% were seen once. Trimming took 7 bases from V and 0 from J, leaving 19 bases between them. The CDR3 extends over 16 amino acids. Per the germline V gene, CDR1 is SGHAT and CDR2 is FQNNGV. A note on this clone: What it recognizes is unknown.

The sequenced material came from memory CD4+ T cells sorted from blood. Specified subset: CD45RA-negative fraction. The V and J genes are TRBV11-2 and TRBJ2-7; D uncertain. The source of this sequence is a man aged 18 to 35 in good health. As DNA, the CDR3 is TGTGCCAGCACCCTACCCGGCCAGCGCCCCTCCTACGAGCAGTACTTC. Its translation is CASTLPGQRPSYEQYF.